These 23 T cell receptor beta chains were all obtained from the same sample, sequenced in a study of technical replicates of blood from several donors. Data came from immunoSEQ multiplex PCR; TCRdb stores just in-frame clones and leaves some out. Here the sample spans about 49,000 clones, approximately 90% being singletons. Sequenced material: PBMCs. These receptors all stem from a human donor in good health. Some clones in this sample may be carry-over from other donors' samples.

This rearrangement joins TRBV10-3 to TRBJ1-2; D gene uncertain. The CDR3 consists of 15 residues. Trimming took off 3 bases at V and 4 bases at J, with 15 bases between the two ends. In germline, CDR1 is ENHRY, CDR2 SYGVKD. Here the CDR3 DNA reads TGTGCCATCAGTGAAAACGTAGCAACCTTCTATGGCTACACCTTC. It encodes CAISENVATFYGYTF.

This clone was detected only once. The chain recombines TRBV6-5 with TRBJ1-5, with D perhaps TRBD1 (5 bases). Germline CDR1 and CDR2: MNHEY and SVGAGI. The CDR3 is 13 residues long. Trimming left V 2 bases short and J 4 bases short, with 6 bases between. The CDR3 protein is CASSYRGNQPQHF. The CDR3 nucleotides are TGTGCCAGCAGTTACAGGGGTAATCAGCCCCAGCATTTT.

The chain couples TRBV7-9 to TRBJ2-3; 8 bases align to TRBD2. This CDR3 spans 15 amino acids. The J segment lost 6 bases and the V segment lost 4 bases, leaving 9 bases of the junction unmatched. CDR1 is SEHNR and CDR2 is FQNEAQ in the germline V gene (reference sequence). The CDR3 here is CASSSSGGALDTQYF. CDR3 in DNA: TGTGCCAGCAGCTCATCGGGGGGGGCCTTGGATACGCAGTATTTT.

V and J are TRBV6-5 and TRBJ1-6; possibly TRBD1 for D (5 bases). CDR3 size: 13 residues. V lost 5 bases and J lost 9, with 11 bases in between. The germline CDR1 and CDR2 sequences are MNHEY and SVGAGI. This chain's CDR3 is CASSTSGGSPLHF. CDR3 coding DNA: TGTGCCAGCAGTACCTCGGGGGGTTCACCCCTCCACTTT.

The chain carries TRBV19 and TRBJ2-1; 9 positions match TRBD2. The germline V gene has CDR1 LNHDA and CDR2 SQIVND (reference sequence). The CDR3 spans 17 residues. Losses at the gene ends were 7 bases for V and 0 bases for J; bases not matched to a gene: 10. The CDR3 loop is CASKTSGRFSSYNEQFF. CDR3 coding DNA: TGTGCCAGTAAGACTAGCGGAAGATTCAGCTCCTACAATGAGCAGTTCTTC. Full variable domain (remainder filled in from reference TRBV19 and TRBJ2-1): DGGITQSPKYLFRKEGQNVTLSCEQNLNHDAMYWYRQDPGQGLRLIYYSQIVNDFQKGDIAEGYSVSREKKESFPLTVTSAQKNPTAFYLCASKTSGRFSSYNEQFFGPGTRLTVL.

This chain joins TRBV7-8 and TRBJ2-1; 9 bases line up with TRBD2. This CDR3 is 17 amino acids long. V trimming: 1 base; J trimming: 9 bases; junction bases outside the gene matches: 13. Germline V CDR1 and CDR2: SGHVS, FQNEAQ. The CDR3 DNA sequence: TGTGCCAGCAGCTTAGTGGCGCTAGCGGGATGGCTTGGTGAGCAGTTCTTC. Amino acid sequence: CASSLVALAGWLGEQFF.

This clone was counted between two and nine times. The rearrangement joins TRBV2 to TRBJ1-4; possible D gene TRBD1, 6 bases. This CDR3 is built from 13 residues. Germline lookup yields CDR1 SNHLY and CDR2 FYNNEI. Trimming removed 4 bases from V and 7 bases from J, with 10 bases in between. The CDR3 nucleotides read TGTGCCAGCAGTGGAGGGGGACGTGAAAAACTGTTTTTT. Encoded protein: CASSGGGREKLFF.

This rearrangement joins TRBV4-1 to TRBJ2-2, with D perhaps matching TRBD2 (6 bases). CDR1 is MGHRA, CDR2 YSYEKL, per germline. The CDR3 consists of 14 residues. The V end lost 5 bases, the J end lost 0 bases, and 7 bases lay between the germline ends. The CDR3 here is CASSGRTNTGELFF. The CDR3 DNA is TGCGCCAGCAGCGGGAGGACGAACACCGGGGAGCTGTTTTTT.

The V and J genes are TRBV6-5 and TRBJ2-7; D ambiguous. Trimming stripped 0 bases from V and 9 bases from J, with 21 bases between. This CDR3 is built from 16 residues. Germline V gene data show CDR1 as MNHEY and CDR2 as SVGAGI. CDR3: CASSYSSAPQTLGQYF. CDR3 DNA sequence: TGTGCCAGCAGTTACTCCAGCGCCCCTCAAACGCTAGGGCAGTACTTC.

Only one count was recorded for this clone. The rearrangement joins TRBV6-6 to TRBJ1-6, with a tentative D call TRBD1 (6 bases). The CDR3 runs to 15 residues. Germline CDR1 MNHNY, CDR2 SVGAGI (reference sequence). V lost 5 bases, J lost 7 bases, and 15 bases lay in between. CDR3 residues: CASSPTGLGNSPLHF. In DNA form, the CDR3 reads TGTGCCAGCAGTCCCACAGGGTTAGGGAATTCACCCCTCCACTTT.

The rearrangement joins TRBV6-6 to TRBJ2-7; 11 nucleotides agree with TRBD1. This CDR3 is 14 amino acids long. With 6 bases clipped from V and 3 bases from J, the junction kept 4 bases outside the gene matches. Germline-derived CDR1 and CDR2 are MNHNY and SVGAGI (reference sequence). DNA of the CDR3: TGTGCCAGCAGGGGGACAGGGGGACTCTACGAGCAGTACTTC. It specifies CASRGTGGLYEQYF.

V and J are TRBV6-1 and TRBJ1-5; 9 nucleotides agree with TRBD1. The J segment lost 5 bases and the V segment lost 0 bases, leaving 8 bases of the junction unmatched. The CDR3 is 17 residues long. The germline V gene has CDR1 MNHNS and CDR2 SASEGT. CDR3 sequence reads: CASSEAPGQGGDQPQHF. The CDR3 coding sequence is TGTGCCAGCAGTGAAGCCCCGGGACAGGGAGGAGATCAGCCCCAGCATTTT.

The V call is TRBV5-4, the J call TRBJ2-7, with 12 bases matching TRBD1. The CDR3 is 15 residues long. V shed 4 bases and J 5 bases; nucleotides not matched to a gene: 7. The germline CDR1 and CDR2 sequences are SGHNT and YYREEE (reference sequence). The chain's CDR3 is CASSIPGQGAHEQYF. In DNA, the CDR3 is TGTGCCAGCAGCATACCGGGACAGGGGGCACACGAGCAGTACTTC. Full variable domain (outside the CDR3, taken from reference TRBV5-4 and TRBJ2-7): ETGVTQSPTHLIKTRGQQVTLRCSSQSGHNTVSWYQQALGQGPQFIFQYYREEENGRGNFPPRFSGLQFPNYSSELNVNALELDDSALYLCASSIPGQGAHEQYFGPGTRLTVT.

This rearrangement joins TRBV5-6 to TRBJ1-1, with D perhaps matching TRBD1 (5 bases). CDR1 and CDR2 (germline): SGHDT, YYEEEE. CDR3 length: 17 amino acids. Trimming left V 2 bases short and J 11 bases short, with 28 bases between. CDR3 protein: CASSFSPQGGVDVIAFF. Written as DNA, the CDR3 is TGTGCCAGCAGCTTTTCACCCCAGGGCGGGGTTGATGTTATCGCTTTCTTT.

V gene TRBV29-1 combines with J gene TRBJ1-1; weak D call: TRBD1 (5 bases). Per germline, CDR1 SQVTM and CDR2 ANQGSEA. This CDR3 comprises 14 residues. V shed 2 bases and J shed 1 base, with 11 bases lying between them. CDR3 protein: CSVENGARNTEAFF. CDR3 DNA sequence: TGCAGCGTTGAAAATGGGGCACGGAACACTGAAGCTTTCTTT. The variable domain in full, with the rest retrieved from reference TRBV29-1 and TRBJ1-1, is SAVISQKPSRDICQRGTSLTIQCQVDSQVTMMFWYRQQPGQSLTLIATANQGSEATYESGFVIDKFPISRPNLTFSTLTVSNMSPEDSSIYLCSVENGARNTEAFFGQGTRLTVV.

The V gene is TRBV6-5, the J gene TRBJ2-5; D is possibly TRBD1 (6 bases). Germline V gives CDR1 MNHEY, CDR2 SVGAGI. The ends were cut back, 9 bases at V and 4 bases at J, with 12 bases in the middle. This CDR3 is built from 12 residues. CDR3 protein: CARGASGETQYF. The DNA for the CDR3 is TGTGCCAGGGGGGCGTCGGGAGAGACCCAGTACTTC.

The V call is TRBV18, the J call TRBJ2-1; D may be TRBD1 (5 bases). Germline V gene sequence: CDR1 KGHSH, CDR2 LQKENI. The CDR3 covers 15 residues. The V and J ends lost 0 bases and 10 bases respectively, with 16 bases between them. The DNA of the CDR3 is TGTGCCAGCTCACCACCGGGGCAAATTACCATCGAGCAGTTCTTC. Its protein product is CASSPPGQITIEQFF.

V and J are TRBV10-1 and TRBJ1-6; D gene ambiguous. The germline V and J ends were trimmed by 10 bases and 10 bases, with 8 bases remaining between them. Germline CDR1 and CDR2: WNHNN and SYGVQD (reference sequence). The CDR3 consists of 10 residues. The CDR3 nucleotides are TGCGCCAAAGCTCCCTCACCCCTCCACTTT. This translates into CAKAPSPLHF.

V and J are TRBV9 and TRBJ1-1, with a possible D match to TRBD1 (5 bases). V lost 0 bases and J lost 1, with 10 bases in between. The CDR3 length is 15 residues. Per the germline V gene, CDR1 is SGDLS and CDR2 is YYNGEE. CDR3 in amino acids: CASSVGRAGNTEAFF. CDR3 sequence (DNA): TGTGCCAGCAGCGTAGGCAGGGCAGGGAACACTGAAGCTTTCTTT.

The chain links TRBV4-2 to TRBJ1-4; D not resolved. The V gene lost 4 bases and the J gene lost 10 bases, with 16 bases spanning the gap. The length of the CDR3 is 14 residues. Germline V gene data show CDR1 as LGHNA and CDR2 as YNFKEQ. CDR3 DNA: TGTGCCAGCAGCCCAGGTCAAAGCGAGGGAAAACTGTTTTTT. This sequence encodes CASSPGQSEGKLFF.

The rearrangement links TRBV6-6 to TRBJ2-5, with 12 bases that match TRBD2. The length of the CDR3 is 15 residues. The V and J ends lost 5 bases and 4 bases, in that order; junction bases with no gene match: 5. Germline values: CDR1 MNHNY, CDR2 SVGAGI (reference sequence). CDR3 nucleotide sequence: TGTGCCAGCAGTCTACTAGCGGGGGGTGGAGAGACCCAGTACTTC. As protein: CASSLLAGGGETQYF.

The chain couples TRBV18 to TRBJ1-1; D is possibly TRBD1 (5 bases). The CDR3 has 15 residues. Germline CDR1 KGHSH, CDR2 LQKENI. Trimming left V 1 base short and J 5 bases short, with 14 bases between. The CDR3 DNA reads TGTGCCAGCTCACCACTCGAAGGGGCCGGGACTGAAGCTTTCTTT. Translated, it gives CASSPLEGAGTEAFF.

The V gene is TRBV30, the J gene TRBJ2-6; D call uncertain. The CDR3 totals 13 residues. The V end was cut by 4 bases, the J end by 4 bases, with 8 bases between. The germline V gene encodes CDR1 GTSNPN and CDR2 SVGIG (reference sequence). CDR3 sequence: CAWTFFGANVLTF. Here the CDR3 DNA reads TGTGCCTGGACCTTCTTCGGGGCCAACGTCCTGACTTTC.